This record concerns one T cell receptor (beta chain) sequence. This clonotype was seen a single time. No cognate antigen has been identified for it. Base qualities were left out, and no much larger clone turns up one base away. One read gives only weak evidence. The library was generated by 5' RACE. The data were produced on an Illumina HiSeq 2500. A second 7 to 11 cycle PCR used a sample-barcoded 5' primer and a J-beta primer mix. A template-switch 5' adaptor carrying 12 random nucleotides introduced a unique molecular identifier onto each TCR beta cDNA molecule. Each sample yielded at least 2.5 million CDR3-containing paired-end reads. First-strand cDNA was synthesized from all RNA with the Mint cDNA synthesis kit, primed by a TRBC-specific oligonucleotide. After uracil-DNA glycosylase treatment, a first 18-cycle PCR used universal primers M1SS and BC2_uni_R on all cDNA. Concerning the study's data processing: For normalization, 1 million high-quality reads, each with a distinct molecular identifier, were randomly selected from each sample. Instead of being binned into consensus sequences, reads that shared molecular identifiers were thrown out. MiTCR, run with a Q25 quality threshold and the strictest error-elimination algorithm, handled CDR3 identification, clonotype clustering and error correction. A nonparametric unseen species model with Euler transformation was used to estimate lower-bound total TCR beta diversity. TCRdb reworked the public reads: Q25 trimming with fastp, MiXCR clone assembly, productive beta chains retained. Entries are consolidated by CDR3 protein sequence, retaining the most common genes and DNA. For this entry, the V and J calls and clone size follow TCRdb and not the study's own pipeline. The sample data list 650,000 or so distinct CDR3 sequences, and around 52% of these were observed just once. 13% of the sample belongs to the ten largest clones.

These data come from a study of blood T cells in healthy people across ages (dated by TCRdb to between 2014 and 2017). Background for the entire study: In model experiments, template switching captured roughly one uniquely barcoded TCR beta cDNA molecule for every two T cells. Using deep sequencing normalized with unique cDNA molecular identifiers, the study measured how TCR beta repertoire diversity changes with age. The donors were divided into four age groups: young (average about 16 years), middle-aged (approximately 39), aged (approximately 64) and long-lived (nearly 85). To avoid experimental bias, donors of different ages were spread randomly across the sequencing lanes. Using the same blood draw, the study looked at two additional independent replicas of 1 million unique cDNA reads for two donors, one aged 18 to 30 and the other aged 80 or older. Study-wide conclusions, independent of this receptor: Total diversity estimates from one million sequenced T cells were considered lower bounds and underestimates. Because profiling used bulk unsorted PBMCs, naive and antigen-experienced compartments could not be compared conclusively. As age increased, observed TCR beta diversity per million T cells dropped in a roughly linear way, and a significant reduction was already evident by age about 40. The percentage of naive T cells measured by flow cytometry correlated strongly with observed TCR beta diversity. The long-lived group showed more naive CD4+ T cells, fewer expanded clones and increased TCR diversity than the aged group, suggesting age selection. Because the CMV infection status of the donors was unknown, age-related changes in expanded clonotypes may potentially have been confounded.

The roughly 39 donors, aged 6 to 90 years, were systemically healthy Caucasian individuals from Russia. Each donor gave 9.5 to 10 milliliters of peripheral blood, drawn into EDTA-treated Vacutainer tubes. Ficoll-Paque density-gradient centrifugation was used to isolate PBMCs, with at least 6.5 million per sample. Total RNA, at least 5.5 micrograms per sample, was extracted from PBMCs with Trizol reagent. Naive CD45RAhigh/CD27high T cell percentages were measured by flow cytometry on a PBMC aliquot from every donor. CDR1 and CDR2 (GTSNPN, SVGIG) derive from the germline V gene (reference sequence). Trimming removed 0 bases from V and 8 bases from J, leaving 13 bases between the germline ends. The cysteine opens and the phenylalanine closes a CDR3 of 13 amino acids. Just CDR3 DNA is preserved here, 39 bases in frame from base 1.

This chain is built from TRBV30 and TRBJ1-1; TRBD1 might be the D gene, on 6 matching bases. This clonotype originated in a woman aged 80 or over in good health. The sample was blood. The sequenced DNA: TGTGCCTGGAGTGTACGGGCAGGGGAAGAAGCTTTCTTT. This sequence encodes CAWSVRAGEEAFF.